The 18 T cell receptor beta chains below come from one sample, sequenced in a study of untreated major depressive disorder. Here immunoSEQ multiplex PCR was the method, and the copy in TCRdb shows in-frame clones only, minus some. Of approximately 20,000 clones in the sample, 85% to 90% were seen once. The sample taken for sequencing was CD4+ T cells from PBMCs. The source of these receptors is a woman aged 25 to 39 in good health.

The V and J genes are TRBV7-6 and TRBJ2-7; D is undetermined. Deletions cut 4 bases from V and 3 bases from J, with 10 bases between. CDR1 is SGHVS, CDR2 FNYEAQ, per germline. The CDR3 spans 13 residues. CDR3 DNA sequence: TGTGCCAGCAGCTCGGGTCGAAACTACGAGCAGTACTTC. This gives the protein CASSSGRNYEQYF.

This chain uses TRBV5-1 with TRBJ2-7; 7 bases agree with TRBD1. Germline CDR1 reads SGHRS; CDR2 reads YFSETQ. This CDR3 is built from 12 residues. V lost 2 bases to trimming and J lost 7 bases; unmatched junction nucleotides: 3. CDR3 nucleotide sequence: TGCGCCAGCAGCTTACAGGGGTCTGAGCAGTACTTC. Translation: CASSLQGSEQYF.

This rearrangement joins TRBV15 to TRBJ1-2; no clear D. Trimming left V 5 bases short and J 6 bases short, with 7 bases between. Germline loops: CDR1 LNHNV, CDR2 YYDKDF (reference sequence). The CDR3 consists of 11 residues. In nucleotides, the CDR3 is TGTGCCACCAGCGATGGGGATGGCTACACCTTC. Translation gives CATSDGDGYTF.

The CDR3 here is CASSSTGTNSYEQYF. The CDR3 DNA sequence: TGCGCCAGCAGCTCAACCGGGACAAATTCCTACGAGCAGTACTTC. This chain links TRBV5-1 with TRBJ2-7, with D tentatively TRBD1 (6 bases). CDR1 and CDR2 (germline): SGHRS, YFSETQ. There are 15 residues in the CDR3. V was clipped by 3 bases and J by 1 base, with 14 bases between them.

The chain combines TRBV5-1 with TRBJ2-3; 7 bases match TRBD1. V lost 4 bases, J lost 0 bases, and 8 bases stayed unmatched. Germline loops: CDR1 SGHRS, CDR2 YFSETQ. The CDR3 spans 16 residues. The CDR3 bases are TGCGCCAGCAGCACAGGGACAGCATCTAGCACAGATACGCAGTATTTT. Its protein product is CASSTGTASSTDTQYF.

The chain uses TRBV28 and TRBJ1-5; D uncertain. The V gene's germline CDR1 is MDHEN and CDR2 SYDVKM. Between the trimmed V and J ends, which lost 8 bases and 2 bases, there was a span of 7 bases. The CDR3 totals 12 residues. The CDR3 region is CASQRGNQPQHF. The DNA for the CDR3 is TGTGCCAGCCAGAGGGGCAATCAGCCCCAGCATTTT.

This sequence joins TRBV11-2 and TRBJ2-1; TRBD2 agrees at 12 bases. V lost 5 bases, J lost 9 bases, and 8 bases stayed unmatched. The CDR3 covers 15 residues. Germline V gene sequence: CDR1 SGHAT, CDR2 FQNNGV. CDR3 sequence: CASSLGLAGSSEQFF. CDR3 coding DNA: TGTGCCAGCAGCCTAGGACTAGCGGGATCGAGTGAGCAGTTCTTC.

This clone has more than one count but fewer than ten. The J gene is TRBJ2-7, the V gene TRBV7-2, with a tentative D call TRBD2 (6 bases). CDR1 is SGHTA and CDR2 is FQGNSA in the germline V gene. Trimming took off 6 bases at V and 0 bases at J, with 12 bases between the two ends. This CDR3 contains 14 residues. DNA of the CDR3: TGTGCCAGCAGTGGAGGCGGGACCTCCTACGAGCAGTACTTC. Protein sequence: CASSGGGTSYEQYF.

The gene calls are TRBV28 and TRBJ1-2; unclear D gene. Germline V gene sequence: CDR1 MDHEN, CDR2 SYDVKM. V lost 8 bases to trimming and J lost 5 bases, with 9 bases between them. The length of the CDR3 is 11 residues. The CDR3 spells CASRQDYGYTF. CDR3 nucleotide sequence: TGTGCCAGCCGGCAGGATTATGGCTACACCTTC.

The chain combines TRBV6-6 with TRBJ2-1, with D perhaps matching TRBD2 (5 bases). The CDR3 is 15 amino acids. Trimming took 7 bases from V and 4 from J, leaving 17 bases between them. The V gene's germline CDR1 is MNHNY and CDR2 SVGAGI (reference sequence). In nucleotides, the CDR3 is TGTGCCAGCACCCAAGGGCTAGCAGTTTACAATGAGCAGTTCTTC. Amino acid sequence: CASTQGLAVYNEQFF.

The chain joins TRBV6-1 to TRBJ2-7; D uncertain. The CDR3 extends over 13 amino acids. With 4 bases removed from V and 4 bases from J, the gap between germline ends came to 11 bases. The germline V gene has CDR1 MNHNS and CDR2 SASEGT. The CDR3 region is CASSAGRVYEQYF. CDR3 sequence (DNA): TGTGCCAGCAGTGCAGGTCGGGTGTACGAGCAGTACTTC.

The rearrangement links TRBV7-2 to TRBJ2-3, with 9 bases that match TRBD2. Germline CDR1 is SGHTA and CDR2 is FQGNSA. CDR3 size: 16 residues. Trimming cost V 4 bases and J 6 bases; bases outside gene matches: 11. The CDR3 nucleotides are TGTGCCAGCAGCTCCCCGCACCTAGCGGGATCGGATACGCAGTATTTT. It specifies CASSSPHLAGSDTQYF.

The DNA of the CDR3 is TGTGCCAGCAGCCCTGGGACAGGAATTGGCTATGGCTACACCTTC. This gives the protein CASSPGTGIGYGYTF. The chain employs TRBV28 and TRBJ1-2; 8 positions match TRBD1. The V gene's germline CDR1 is MDHEN and CDR2 SYDVKM. J gave up 4 bases and V 6 bases, and 10 bases lay outside the gene matches. CDR3 length equals 15 residues.

The chain links TRBV7-9 to TRBJ2-2; possibly TRBD2 for D (6 bases). Germline V gene lookup returns CDR1 SEHNR and CDR2 FQNEAQ (reference sequence). V lost 8 bases and J lost 4, with 20 bases in between. The CDR3 spans 16 residues. The CDR3 spells CASVPGGTASTGELFF. The CDR3 DNA is TGTGCCAGCGTCCCTGGTGGGACTGCATCCACCGGGGAGCTGTTTTTT.

This sequence joins TRBV5-4 and TRBJ2-7, with no clear D. The germline V and J ends were trimmed by 1 base and 5 bases, with 4 bases remaining between them. The CDR3 covers 11 residues. The germline V gene encodes CDR1 SGHNT and CDR2 YYREEE (reference sequence). As DNA, the CDR3 is TGTGCCAGCAGCTTGCGTGACGAGCAGTACTTC. Translated, it gives CASSLRDEQYF.

The chain joins TRBV6-6 to TRBJ1-4; D is undetermined. Trimming removed 6 bases from V and 7 bases from J, with 3 bases in between. Per the germline V gene, CDR1 is MNHNY and CDR2 is SVGAGI (reference sequence). The CDR3 is 10 amino acids. The CDR3 spells CASRGEKLFF. The CDR3 DNA reads TGTGCCAGCAGGGGTGAAAAACTGTTTTTT.

The chain couples TRBV30 to TRBJ2-6; the D is unclear. CDR1 and CDR2 (germline): GTSNPN, SVGIG (reference sequence). V was trimmed by 3 bases and J by 0 bases, leaving 6 bases between them. This CDR3 has 14 residues. CDR3 in amino acids: CAWSQSSGANVLTF. Here the CDR3 DNA reads TGTGCCTGGAGCCAGAGCTCTGGGGCCAACGTCCTGACTTTC. Variable domain in full (rest from reference TRBV30 and TRBJ2-6): SQTIHQWPATLVQPVGSPLSLECTVEGTSNPNLYWYRQAAGRGLQLLFYSVGIGQISSEVPQNLSASRPQDRQFILSSKKLLLSDSGFYLCAWSQSSGANVLTFGAGSRLTVL.

Here the CDR3 reads CASSVAGTGTDTQYF. CDR3 coding DNA: TGTGCCAGCAGCGTAGCGGGGACTGGCACAGATACGCAGTATTTT. The chain combines TRBV9 with TRBJ2-3; tentatively, D is TRBD2 (6 bases). Germline CDR1 and CDR2: SGDLS and YYNGEE. V was clipped by 0 bases and J by 1 base, with 9 bases between them. The CDR3 spans 15 residues. The full variable domain, rest sourced from reference TRBV9 and TRBJ2-3, is DSGVTQTPKHLITATGQRVTLRCSPRSGDLSVYWYQQSLDQGLQFLIQYYNGEERAKGNILERFSAQQFPDLHSELNLSSLELGDSALYFCASSVAGTGTDTQYFGPGTRLTVL.